These 27 T cell receptor beta chains originate from one sample sequenced in a study of blood T cell repertoires in COVID-19. Some clones are missing from TCRdb's copy, which holds only in-frame ones; the method was immunoSEQ multiplex PCR. The profile shows roughly 180,000 clones, 70% to 90% of them singletons. The specimen was peripheral blood. The receptors derive from a woman aged 25 to 39 with acute or convalescent COVID-19.

The rearrangement links TRBV5-1 to TRBJ2-3; the D gene is possibly TRBD2 (5 bases). Germline lookup yields CDR1 SGHRS and CDR2 YFSETQ. The ends were cut back, 0 bases at V and 3 bases at J, with 8 bases in the middle. CDR3 length equals 14 residues. The CDR3 DNA sequence: TGCGCCAGCAGCTTGGGGGAGAGAACAGATACGCAGTATTTT. This encodes CASSLGERTDTQYF. Using reference TRBV5-1 and TRBJ2-3 for the parts outside the CDR3, the full variable domain is KAGVTQTPRYLIKTRGQQVTLSCSPISGHRSVSWYQQTPGQGLQFLFEYFSETQRNKGNFPGRFSGRQFSNSRSEMNVSTLELGDSALYLCASSLGERTDTQYFGPGTRLTVL.

Comments on this clone: Other nucleotide sequences in the sample specify the same CDR3. The J gene is TRBJ2-3, the V gene TRBV19; tentative D call: TRBD1 (5 bases). CDR1 and CDR2 (germline): LNHDA, SQIVND (reference sequence). V shed 3 bases and J shed 3 bases, with 7 bases lying between them. The CDR3 is 13 amino acids. In DNA, the CDR3 is TGTGCCAGTAGTATCCAGGGTACAGATACGCAGTATTTT. Protein sequence: CASSIQGTDTQYF.

The V gene is TRBV28, the J gene TRBJ1-1; D might be TRBD1 (5 bases). The V gene lost 5 bases and the J gene lost 7 bases, with 20 bases spanning the gap. CDR1 and CDR2 (germline): MDHEN, SYDVKM. The CDR3 consists of 15 residues. For the CDR3, the DNA is TGTGCCAGCAGTCTTAGGGGTACAGGACCGATTGAAGCTTTCTTT. This gives the protein CASSLRGTGPIEAFF.

Here the CDR3 DNA reads TGTGCCAGCAGAAGAGACGAGCAGTACTTC. As protein: CASRRDEQYF. The chain recombines TRBV6-4 with TRBJ2-7; D is unresolved. Germline V gene data show CDR1 as MRHNA and CDR2 as SNTAGT. This CDR3 spans 10 amino acids. V lost 6 bases and J lost 5, with 5 bases in between.

The V call is TRBV5-6, the J call TRBJ2-7; 8 bases fit TRBD2. The CDR3 sequence is 14 residues long. In germline, CDR1 is SGHDT, CDR2 YYEEEE. V was clipped by 4 bases and J by 6 bases; unmatched bases: 9. The CDR3 nucleotides are TGTGCCAGCAGCCAAGGACTAGCTAGGGGCGAGCAGTACTTC. Its protein product is CASSQGLARGEQYF.

The chain recombines TRBV5-1 with TRBJ2-1; weak D call: TRBD2 (5 bases). V was shortened by 1 base and J by 2 bases, with 7 bases between the two germline ends. The CDR3 has 14 amino acids. Germline V gene lookup returns CDR1 SGHRS and CDR2 YFSETQ. CDR3 residues: CASSLRETYNEQFF. CDR3 bases: TGCGCCAGCAGCTTGCGGGAAACCTACAATGAGCAGTTCTTC.

The CDR3 coding sequence is TGTGCCAGCAGTTACCCTGATACGCAGTATTTT. The encoded protein is CASSYPDTQYF. The rearrangement joins TRBV6-6 to TRBJ2-3; D is undetermined. Trimming stripped 2 bases from V and 6 bases from J, with 3 bases between. The CDR3 sequence is 11 residues long. Germline V gives CDR1 MNHNY, CDR2 SVGAGI (reference sequence).

This clone was seen only once. This chain links TRBV5-5 with TRBJ1-3; D is undetermined. V was pared by 2 bases and J by 2 bases, with 11 bases between. CDR3 size: 15 residues. Germline V gives CDR1 SGHKS, CDR2 YYEKEE (reference sequence). CDR3 coding DNA: TGTGCCAGCAGCTTCTTCGTTTCAGCTGGAAACACCATATATTTT. Its translation is CASSFFVSAGNTIYF.

The genes are TRBV29-1 and TRBJ2-1; D unclear. The V gene's germline CDR1 is SQVTM and CDR2 ANQGSEA. Between the trimmed V and J ends, which lost 7 bases and 2 bases, there was a span of 12 bases. The CDR3 sequence is 13 residues long. CDR3 sequence: CSALTTAYNEQFF. The CDR3 coding sequence is TGCAGCGCTTTGACAACAGCCTACAATGAGCAGTTCTTC.

V is TRBV21-1 and J is TRBJ2-7; the table's D call TRBD2 went unverified against the DNA. TRBV21-1 represents a pseudogene. The CDR3 contains 13 residues. The CDR3 region has the DNA TGTGCCAGCCCGGAGGCAGTAATCGACGAGCAGTACTTC. It encodes CASPEAVIDEQYF.

The genes are TRBV20-1 and TRBJ2-7, with unresolved D. Germline CDR1 DFQATT, CDR2 SNEGSKA (reference sequence). This CDR3 has 11 amino acids. Trimming stripped 2 bases from V and 4 bases from J, with 6 bases between. The CDR3 bases are TGCAGTGCTAGACAGATTTACGAGCAGTACTTC. It yields the protein CSARQIYEQYF.

The chain couples TRBV18 to TRBJ2-1; TRBD2 matches at 7 bases. Germline assignment: CDR1 KGHSH and CDR2 LQKENI. Trimming at V came to 3 bases and at J to 4 bases, leaving 6 bases not matched to a gene. The CDR3 runs 15 residues. CDR3 in DNA: TGTGCCAGCTCACCTCCTAGCGGTCGTTACAATGAGCAGTTCTTC. Its protein product is CASSPPSGRYNEQFF.

V gene TRBV2 combines with J gene TRBJ2-2; 11 nucleotides match TRBD2. The CDR3 covers 13 residues. CDR1 and CDR2 (germline): SNHLY, FYNNEI. V lost 7 bases to trimming and J lost 11 bases; unmatched junction nucleotides: 6. CDR3 nucleotides: TGTGCCAGCAACTGGCTAGCGGGAGGAGAGCTGTTTTTT. Amino acid sequence: CASNWLAGGELFF.

The V call is TRBV5-1, the J call TRBJ1-1; D is perhaps TRBD1 (5 bases). Germline loops: CDR1 SGHRS, CDR2 YFSETQ. The CDR3 extends over 13 amino acids. V lost 5 bases and J 0 bases, leaving 8 bases between the germline ends. The CDR3 reads CASRKGMNTEAFF. In DNA form, the CDR3 reads TGCGCCAGCAGGAAGGGGATGAACACTGAAGCTTTCTTT.

The chain recombines TRBV28 with TRBJ2-2; TRBD1 agrees at 8 bases. Germline V gene lookup returns CDR1 MDHEN and CDR2 SYDVKM. V lost 2 bases and J lost 1; bases outside the gene matches: 6. CDR3 length: 17 amino acids. CDR3 region: CASSLSSGTGNTGELFF. CDR3 DNA sequence: TGTGCCAGCAGTTTAAGTTCCGGGACAGGGAACACCGGGGAGCTGTTTTTT.

V gene TRBV5-1 combines with J gene TRBJ2-3, with 7 nucleotides matching TRBD2. After removal of 2 bases from V and 2 bases from J, the junction contained 5 bases not matched to a gene. This CDR3 contains 15 residues. Germline CDR1 reads SGHRS; CDR2 reads YFSETQ. CDR3 sequence reads: CASSLERGSTDTQYF. The CDR3 region has the DNA TGCGCCAGCAGCTTAGAGCGGGGATCCACAGATACGCAGTATTTT.

The chain is built from TRBV2 and TRBJ1-4; 7 bases align to TRBD1. There are 14 residues in the CDR3. Germline V CDR1 and CDR2: SNHLY, FYNNEI. Trimming removed 5 bases from V and 6 bases from J; junction bases left unmatched: 6. The CDR3 DNA follows: TGTGCCAGCAGTTCTGACAGGGTATATGAAAAACTGTTTTTT. Protein sequence: CASSSDRVYEKLFF.

The chain employs TRBV19 and TRBJ1-5, with D possibly matching TRBD1 (5 bases). This CDR3 contains 15 residues. Trimming shortened V by 3 bases and J by 7 bases, and 16 bases separated the two germline ends. Looked up from germline, CDR1 is LNHDA and CDR2 is SQIVND (reference sequence). The DNA for the CDR3 is TGTGCCAGTAGTATGGGGCCCGGGGGTTGGCAGCCCCAGCATTTT. This codes for CASSMGPGGWQPQHF.

In this sample, this clone turned up once. This chain joins TRBV5-1 and TRBJ1-1, with TRBD1 matching over 9 bases. Trimming at V came to 8 bases and at J to 0 bases, leaving 5 bases not matched to a gene. The CDR3 is made up of 14 amino acids. Germline V gives CDR1 SGHRS, CDR2 YFSETQ. CDR3 sequence: CASQQGAMNTEAFF. The CDR3, as DNA: TGCGCCAGTCAACAGGGGGCCATGAACACTGAAGCTTTCTTT.

This chain links TRBV2 with TRBJ1-5, with 7 bases matching TRBD1. J gave up 9 bases and V 8 bases, and 16 bases lay outside the gene matches. The CDR3 has 15 amino acids. The germline gives CDR1 SNHLY, CDR2 FYNNEI. CDR3 sequence: CASAEETGYVRPQHF. CDR3 coding DNA: TGTGCCAGCGCAGAGGAGACAGGGTATGTTCGGCCCCAGCATTTT.

The chain is built from TRBV10-2 and TRBJ2-5; the D gene is possibly TRBD1 (6 bases). The V end was cut by 7 bases, the J end by 5 bases, with 17 bases between. The germline V gene has CDR1 WSHSY and CDR2 SAAADI. The CDR3 contains 14 residues. The CDR3 bases are TGCGCCAGCACTAAAAGTAGGACAGATGAGACCCAGTACTTC. It specifies CASTKSRTDETQYF.

This clone was seen once. The V gene is TRBV6-4, the J gene TRBJ2-7, with a tentative D call TRBD1 (5 bases). This CDR3 has 14 amino acids. CDR1 and CDR2 (germline): MRHNA, SNTAGT. Trimming removed 6 bases at V and 4 bases at J, with 16 bases between. CDR3 region: CASRGRQTHYEQYF. The CDR3 nucleotides read TGTGCCAGCAGGGGCCGACAGACCCATTACGAGCAGTACTTC.

This clone occurred once. The V call is TRBV27, the J call TRBJ1-5; 8 nucleotides match TRBD1. The CDR3 has 14 amino acids. V gave up 8 bases and J gave up 2 bases; unmatched junction bases: 5. Looked up from germline, CDR1 is MNHEY and CDR2 is SMNVEV (reference sequence). CDR3 bases: TGTGCCAGCGGACACAGGGGGGGCAATCAGCCCCAGCATTTT. This codes for CASGHRGGNQPQHF.

The chain carries TRBV11-3 and TRBJ2-1; possibly TRBD2 for D (6 bases). Deletions cut 0 bases from V and 4 bases from J, with 7 bases between. Germline CDR1 is SGHNT and CDR2 is YENEEA. The CDR3 loop spans 14 amino acids. CDR3 sequence: CASSLEGGYNEQFF. In DNA, the CDR3 is TGTGCCAGCAGCTTAGAGGGGGGTTACAATGAGCAGTTCTTC.

V usage is TRBV5-1 and J usage is TRBJ1-5; D gene unclear. V gave up 0 bases and J gave up 7 bases, with 11 bases separating them. This CDR3 comprises 14 residues. Germline V gene sequence: CDR1 SGHRS, CDR2 YFSETQ. The CDR3 DNA is TGCGCCAGCAGCTTGGCCGGGATGGGGCAGCCCCAGCATTTT. Its translation is CASSLAGMGQPQHF.

The chain carries TRBV12-3 or TRBV12-4 and TRBJ1-2; TRBD1 matches 9 bases. The ends lost 5 bases at V and 4 bases at J; junction bases unmatched: 2. The CDR3 spans 13 residues. CDR3 nucleotide sequence: TGTGCCAGCAGTACAGGGGGCGTCTATGGCTACACCTTC. As protein: CASSTGGVYGYTF.

CDR3 sequence (DNA): TGTGCCAGCAGCTTGGAGTTCCGGAACACTGAAGCTTTCTTT. Encoded protein: CASSLEFRNTEAFF. The chain employs TRBV11-3 and TRBJ1-1; D is uncertain. The germline V and J ends were trimmed by 3 bases and 1 base, with 9 bases remaining between them. The CDR3 is 14 residues long. Germline values: CDR1 SGHNT, CDR2 YENEEA.